This entry is about one TCR beta chain. Its target is not known. V dropped 6 bases and J dropped 4 bases, with 13 bases sitting between them. CDR1 and CDR2 from the germline V gene are MDHEN and SYDVKM. The CDR3 contains 15 residues. This PCR relied on a set of 60 Vbeta primers and 13 Jbeta primers. TCRdb's table, derived via immunoSEQ multiplex PCR, lists solely in-frame clones and lacks some. Here the sample spans around 150,000 clones, 65% to 75% being singletons. The sample belongs to a study of cytomegalovirus exposure and HLA in healthy donors. Study results and limitations: A later analysis reportedly found fewer N-insertions in an Asian-associated ancestry cluster than the roughly 700-donor mean.

The TCR sequence derives from a man in his 60s in good health and CMV-seronegative. The material sequenced was PBMCs. The chain combines TRBV28 with TRBJ2-6; a weak D match, TRBD2 (5 bases). The CDR3 protein is CASRLGDAGANVLTF. In DNA, the CDR3 is TGTGCCAGCAGACTCGGGGATGCGGGGGCCAACGTCCTGACTTTC. Supplemented by reference TRBV28 and TRBJ2-6, the full variable domain reads DVKVTQSSRYLVKRTGEKVFLECVQDMDHENMFWYRQDPGLGLRLIYFSYDVKMKEKGDIPEGYSVSREKKERFSLILESASTNQTSMYLCASRLGDAGANVLTFGAGSRLTVL.